The 20 T cell receptor beta chains reported below all come from one sample, sequenced in a study of T cells after posttransplantation cyclophosphamide. Cyclophosphamide on days +3 and +4 followed busulfan-fludarabine conditioning and a marrow graft. Sequencing was performed with immunoSEQ multiplex PCR; in TCRdb, only in-frame clones are kept and a portion is missing. The sample carries fewer than 20,000 clones, approximately 90% recorded once. The source was CD4+ T cells sorted from blood, collected after allogeneic stem cell transplant with posttransplant cyclophosphamide. These receptors originate from a male patient aged 55 to 69 who received an allogeneic stem cell transplant from a related donor and was CMV-positive. The T cells may partly be graft donor cells.

This clone appeared a single time. The chain employs TRBV28 and TRBJ1-1; no clear D. This CDR3 has 13 residues. CDR1 MDHEN and CDR2 SYDVKM come from the germline V gene. V lost 2 bases and J 5 bases, leaving 9 bases between the germline ends. The CDR3 DNA reads as TGTGCCAGCAGTTTAGGGCGTGGGACTGAAGCTTTCTTT. Amino acids: CASSLGRGTEAFF. Looking up the rest from reference TRBV28 and TRBJ1-1 gives the full variable domain: DVKVTQSSRYLVKRTGEKVFLECVQDMDHENMFWYRQDPGLGLRLIYFSYDVKMKEKGDIPEGYSVSREKKERFSLILESASTNQTSMYLCASSLGRGTEAFFGQGTRLTVV.

The gene calls are TRBV11-3 and TRBJ1-1; D is undetermined. Germline V gene data show CDR1 as SGHNT and CDR2 as YENEEA. The CDR3 covers 12 residues. Trimming removed 0 bases from V and 9 bases from J, with 8 bases in between. This CDR3 is CASSLEDIKAFF. In DNA form, the CDR3 reads TGTGCCAGCAGCTTAGAAGACATCAAAGCTTTCTTT.

For this clone: The junction departs from germline at one end; a sequencing error may be responsible. The rearrangement joins TRBV7-2 to TRBJ2-3; 11 bases line up with TRBD2. Germline CDR1 reads SGHTA; CDR2 reads FQGNSA. CDR3 length equals 17 residues. The CDR3 DNA is TGTGCCAGCAGGTTAGGGGCTAGCGGGGGGTCCACAGATACGCAGTATTTT. Amino acids: CASRLGASGGSTDTQYF.

V usage is TRBV7-3 and J usage is TRBJ2-1, with D perhaps matching TRBD1 (6 bases). Germline V gene lookup returns CDR1 SGHTA and CDR2 FQGTGA. The length of the CDR3 is 13 residues. V was trimmed by 5 bases and J by 13 bases, leaving 18 bases between them. The CDR3 protein is CASSLDRSRYQFF. Here the CDR3 DNA reads TGTGCCAGCAGCCTAGACAGGAGTAGGTATCAGTTCTTC.

V gene TRBV4-1 combines with J gene TRBJ1-2; 10 bases are a match to TRBD1. The CDR3 is 14 residues long. Germline V lookup: CDR1 MGHRA, CDR2 YSYEKL. V lost 1 base and J lost 7; bases outside the gene matches: 3. CDR3: CASSQGQGATGYTF. DNA of the CDR3: TGCGCCAGCAGCCAAGGACAGGGGGCAACTGGCTACACCTTC.

The chain carries TRBV11-1 and TRBJ1-1, with D maybe TRBD1 (6 bases). V lost 5 bases and J 2 bases, leaving 18 bases between the germline ends. Germline V gives CDR1 SGHAT, CDR2 FQDESV (reference sequence). This CDR3 contains 16 residues. CDR3 in amino acids: CASSALAQGRNTEAFF. In DNA form, the CDR3 reads TGTGCCAGCAGCGCGCTCGCTCAGGGGCGCAACACTGAAGCTTTCTTT.

The gene calls are TRBV5-1 and TRBJ2-7, with D possibly matching TRBD1 (7 bases). The CDR3 is 15 amino acids. The germline V gene encodes CDR1 SGHRS and CDR2 YFSETQ. V was clipped by 4 bases and J by 0 bases, with 14 bases between them. The chain's CDR3 is CASSPRGESSYEQYF. The DNA of the CDR3 is TGCGCCAGCAGCCCCAGGGGGGAGTCCTCCTACGAGCAGTACTTC.

The chain is built from TRBV7-3 and TRBJ2-1; 12 positions agree with TRBD2. Germline trimming cut 5 bases from V and 7 bases from J; bases unmatched to any gene: 9. The CDR3 extends over 16 amino acids. Germline V gene data show CDR1 as SGHTA and CDR2 as FQGTGA. CDR3 in amino acids: CASSPKTSGGLNEQFF. For the CDR3, the DNA is TGTGCCAGCAGCCCCAAGACTAGCGGGGGCTTGAATGAGCAGTTCTTC.

The chain has TRBV29-1 and TRBJ2-1, with 11 bases lining up with TRBD2. The germline gives CDR1 SQVTM, CDR2 ANQGSEA. The CDR3 sequence is 13 residues long. Unmatched junction bases numbered 7, after V lost 7 bases and J lost 8 bases. The CDR3 sequence is CSGVAGGQDEQFF. CDR3 sequence (DNA): TGCAGCGGGGTAGCGGGGGGGCAAGATGAGCAGTTCTTC.

Here the CDR3 reads CASSAGYGNTIYF. CDR3 nucleotides: TGCGCCAGCAGCGCAGGGTATGGAAACACCATATATTTT. The rearrangement uses TRBV5-1 and TRBJ1-3; the D gene is possibly TRBD1 (5 bases). Germline V gene lookup returns CDR1 SGHRS and CDR2 YFSETQ. There are 13 residues in the CDR3. Trimming took 4 bases from V and 3 from J, leaving 8 bases between them.

The rearrangement joins TRBV5-1 to TRBJ2-3; 8 nucleotides match TRBD2. The CDR3 runs 15 residues. J gave up 5 bases and V 0 bases, and 5 bases lay outside the gene matches. Per the germline V gene, CDR1 is SGHRS and CDR2 is YFSETQ. CDR3 sequence: CASSLVSGGGDTQYF. The DNA for the CDR3 is TGCGCCAGCAGCTTGGTCAGCGGGGGTGGAGATACGCAGTATTTT.

This clone was seen only a few times. The chain carries TRBV30 and TRBJ2-4; no clear D. The CDR3 is 11 residues long. V lost 0 bases to trimming and J lost 8 bases, with 5 bases between them. Germline V gene data show CDR1 as GTSNPN and CDR2 as SVGIG (reference sequence). The CDR3 protein is CAWSVRDIQYF. The CDR3 region has the DNA TGTGCCTGGAGTGTAAGAGACATTCAGTACTTC.

The gene calls are TRBV6-6 and TRBJ1-2, with a tentative D call TRBD1 (5 bases). The CDR3 has 13 amino acids. Germline V gene lookup returns CDR1 MNHNY and CDR2 SVGAGI (reference sequence). The germline V and J ends were trimmed by 5 bases and 8 bases, with 15 bases remaining between them. CDR3 DNA sequence: TGTGCCAGCAGTCCTTCTGGGAGGGGAGGCTACACCTTC. It is translated as CASSPSGRGGYTF.

V gene TRBV7-9 combines with J gene TRBJ1-1, with D possibly matching TRBD1 (5 bases). The CDR3 has 13 amino acids. The germline CDR1 and CDR2 sequences are SEHNR and FQNEAQ (reference sequence). V was clipped by 6 bases and J by 6 bases, with 14 bases between them. The CDR3, as DNA: TGTGCCAGCAGTTTCCAGGGAGGCGCTGAAGCTTTCTTT. Translation: CASSFQGGAEAFF. Full variable domain (rest looked up from reference TRBV7-9 and TRBJ1-1): DTGVSQNPRHKITKRGQNVTFRCDPISEHNRLYWYRQTLGQGPEFLTYFQNEAQLEKSRLLSDRFSAERPKGSFSTLEIQRTEQGDSAMYLCASSFQGGAEAFFGQGTRLTVV.

The rearrangement uses TRBV5-1 and TRBJ1-1; D may be TRBD1 (6 bases). Trimming pared 2 bases from V and 0 bases from J, leaving 20 bases between. This CDR3 spans 18 amino acids. CDR1 is SGHRS and CDR2 is YFSETQ in the germline V gene. DNA for the CDR3: TGCGCCAGCAGCTTTCTGCCAAGGACAGAGGCTATGAACACTGAAGCTTTCTTT. It translates to CASSFLPRTEAMNTEAFF.

CDR3 protein: CASSSDRGYEQYF. CDR3 nucleotides: TGTGCCAGCAGCTCGGACAGGGGGTACGAGCAGTACTTC. The chain combines TRBV11-2 with TRBJ2-7, with 10 bases lining up with TRBD1. The CDR3 loop spans 13 amino acids. Trimming took 4 bases from V and 4 from J; bases not matched to a gene: 1. Germline assignment: CDR1 SGHAT and CDR2 FQNNGV.

The chain combines TRBV18 with TRBJ2-7; 7 nucleotides match TRBD1. V shed 0 bases and J 4 bases; nucleotides not matched to a gene: 12. Germline V gene data show CDR1 as KGHSH and CDR2 as LQKENI. The CDR3 length is 17 residues. The CDR3 here is CASSPPRQGTLGYEQYF. In DNA form, the CDR3 reads TGTGCCAGCTCACCACCGAGACAGGGTACGTTAGGGTACGAGCAGTACTTC.

V gene TRBV25-1 combines with J gene TRBJ2-3, with 9 bases fitting TRBD2. Germline CDR1 MGHDK, CDR2 SYGVNS. The CDR3 has 15 amino acids. Trimming cost V 2 bases and J 4 bases; bases outside gene matches: 4. CDR3: CASSEGAGGPDTQYF. CDR3 coding DNA: TGTGCCAGCAGTGAAGGAGCGGGGGGCCCAGATACGCAGTATTTT. Using reference TRBV25-1 and TRBJ2-3 for the parts outside the CDR3, the full variable domain is EADIYQTPRYLVIGTGKKITLECSQTMGHDKMYWYQQDPGMELHLIHYSYGVNSTEKGDLSSESTVSRIRTEHFPLTLESARPSHTSQYLCASSEGAGGPDTQYFGPGTRLTVL.

The rearrangement joins TRBV28 to TRBJ1-3, with D possibly matching TRBD1 (5 bases). Germline CDR1 and CDR2: MDHEN and SYDVKM. The CDR3 covers 14 residues. Trimming removed 10 bases from V and 4 bases from J, with 17 bases in between. The CDR3 DNA reads as TGTGCCACCCTGAGCCCCGACAGAGGAAACACCATATATTTT. It encodes CATLSPDRGNTIYF.

This chain connects TRBV30 to TRBJ2-7, with TRBD1 matching 10 bases. Per germline, CDR1 GTSNPN and CDR2 SVGIG (reference sequence). V lost 3 bases to trimming and J lost 0 bases; unmatched junction nucleotides: 2. The length of the CDR3 is 14 residues. Written as DNA, the CDR3 is TGTGCCTGGAGCGGGACAGGGGTCTCCTACGAGCAGTACTTC. This translates into CAWSGTGVSYEQYF.